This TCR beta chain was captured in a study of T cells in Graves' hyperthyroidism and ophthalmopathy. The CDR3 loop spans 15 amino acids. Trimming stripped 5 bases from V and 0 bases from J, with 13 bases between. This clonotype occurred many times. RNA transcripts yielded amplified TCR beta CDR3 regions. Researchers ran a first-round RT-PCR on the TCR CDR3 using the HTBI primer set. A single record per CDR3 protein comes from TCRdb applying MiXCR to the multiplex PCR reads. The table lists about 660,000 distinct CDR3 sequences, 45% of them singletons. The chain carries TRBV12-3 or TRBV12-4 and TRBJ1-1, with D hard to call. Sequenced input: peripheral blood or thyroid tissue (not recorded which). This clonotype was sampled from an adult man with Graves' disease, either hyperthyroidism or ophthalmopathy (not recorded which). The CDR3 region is CASSRTAPMNTEAFF. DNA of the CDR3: TGTGCCAGCAGTAGGACGGCCCCGATGAACACTGAAGCTTTCTTT.